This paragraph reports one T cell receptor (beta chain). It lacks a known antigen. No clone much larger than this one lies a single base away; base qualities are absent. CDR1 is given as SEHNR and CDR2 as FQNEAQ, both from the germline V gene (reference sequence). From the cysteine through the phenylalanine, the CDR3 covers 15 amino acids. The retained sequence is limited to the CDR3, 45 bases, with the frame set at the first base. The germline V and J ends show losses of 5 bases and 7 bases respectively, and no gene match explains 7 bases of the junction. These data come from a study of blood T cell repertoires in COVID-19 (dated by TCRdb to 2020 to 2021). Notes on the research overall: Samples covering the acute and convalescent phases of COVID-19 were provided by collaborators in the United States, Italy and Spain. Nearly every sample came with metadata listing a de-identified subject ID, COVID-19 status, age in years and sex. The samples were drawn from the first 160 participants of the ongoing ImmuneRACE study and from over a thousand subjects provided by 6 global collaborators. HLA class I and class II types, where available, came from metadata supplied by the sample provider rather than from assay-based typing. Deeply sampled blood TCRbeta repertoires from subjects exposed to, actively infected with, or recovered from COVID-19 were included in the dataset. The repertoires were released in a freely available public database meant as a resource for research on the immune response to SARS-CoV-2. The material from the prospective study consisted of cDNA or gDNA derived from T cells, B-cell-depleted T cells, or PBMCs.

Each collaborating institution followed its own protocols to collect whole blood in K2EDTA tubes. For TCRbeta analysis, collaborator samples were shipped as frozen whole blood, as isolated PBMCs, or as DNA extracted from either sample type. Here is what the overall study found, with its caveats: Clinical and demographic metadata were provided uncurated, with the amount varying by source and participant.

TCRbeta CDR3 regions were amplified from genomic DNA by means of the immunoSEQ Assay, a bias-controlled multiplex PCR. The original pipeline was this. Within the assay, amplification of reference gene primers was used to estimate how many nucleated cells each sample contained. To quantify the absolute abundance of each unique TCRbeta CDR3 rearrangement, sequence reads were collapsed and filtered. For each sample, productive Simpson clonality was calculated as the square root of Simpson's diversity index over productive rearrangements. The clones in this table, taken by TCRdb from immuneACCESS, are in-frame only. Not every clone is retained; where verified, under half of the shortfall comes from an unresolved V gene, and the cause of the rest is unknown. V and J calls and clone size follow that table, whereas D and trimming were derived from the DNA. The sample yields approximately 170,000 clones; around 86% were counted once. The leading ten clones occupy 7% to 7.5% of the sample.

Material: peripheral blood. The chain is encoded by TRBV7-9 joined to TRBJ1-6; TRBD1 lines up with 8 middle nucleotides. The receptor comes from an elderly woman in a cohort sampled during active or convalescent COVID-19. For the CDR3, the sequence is CASSLPTGDNSPLHF. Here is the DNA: TGTGCCAGCAGCCTCCCGACAGGGGACAATTCACCCCTCCACTTT.